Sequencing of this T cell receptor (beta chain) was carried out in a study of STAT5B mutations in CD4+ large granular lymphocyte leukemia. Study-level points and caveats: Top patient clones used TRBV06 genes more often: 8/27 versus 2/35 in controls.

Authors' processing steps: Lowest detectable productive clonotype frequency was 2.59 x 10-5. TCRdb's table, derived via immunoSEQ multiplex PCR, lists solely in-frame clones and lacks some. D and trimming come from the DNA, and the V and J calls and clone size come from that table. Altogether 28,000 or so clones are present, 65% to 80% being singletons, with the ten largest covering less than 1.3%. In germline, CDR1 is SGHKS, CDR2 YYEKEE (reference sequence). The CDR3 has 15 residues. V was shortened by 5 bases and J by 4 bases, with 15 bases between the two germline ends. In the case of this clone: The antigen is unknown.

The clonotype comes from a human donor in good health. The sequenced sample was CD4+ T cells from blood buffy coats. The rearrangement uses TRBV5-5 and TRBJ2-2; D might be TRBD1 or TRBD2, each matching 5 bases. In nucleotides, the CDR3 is TGTGCCAGCAGTCTCGGGGCCCCCGGCACCGGGGAGCTGTTTTTT. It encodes CASSLGAPGTGELFF.